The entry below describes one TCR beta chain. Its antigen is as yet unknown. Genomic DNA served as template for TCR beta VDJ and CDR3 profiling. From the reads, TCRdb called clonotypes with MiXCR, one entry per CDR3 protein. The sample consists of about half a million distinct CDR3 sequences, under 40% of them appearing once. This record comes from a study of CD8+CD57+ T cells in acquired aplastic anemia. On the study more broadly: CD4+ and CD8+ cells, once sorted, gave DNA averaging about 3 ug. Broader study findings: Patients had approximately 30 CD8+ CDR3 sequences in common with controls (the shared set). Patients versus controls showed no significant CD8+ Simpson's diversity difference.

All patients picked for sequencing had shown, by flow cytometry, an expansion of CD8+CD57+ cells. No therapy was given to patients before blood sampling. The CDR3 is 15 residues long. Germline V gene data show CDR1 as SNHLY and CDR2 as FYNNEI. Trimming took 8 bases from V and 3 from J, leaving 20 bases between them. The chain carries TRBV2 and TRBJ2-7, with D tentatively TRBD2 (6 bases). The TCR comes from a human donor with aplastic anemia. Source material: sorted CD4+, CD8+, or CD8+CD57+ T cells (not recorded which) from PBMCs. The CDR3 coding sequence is TGTGCCAGCGGGATCCTAGCGAACGACCTCTACGAGCAGTACTTC. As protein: CASGILANDLYEQYF.